This entry concerns a single TCR beta chain. This clonotype showed up many times. Its antigen target is currently unknown. No base qualities exist here, and no much larger clone lies one base off it. The sample originates from a study of human T cells and chemical hapten exposure (dated by TCRdb to the early 2020s). Describing the broader study: For sensitization, 2% DPC in acetone was applied to an approximately 2 cm by approximately 2 cm area of upper inner arm skin. Under 30 alopecia patients gave blood for TCR sequencing at one to four time points (pre-sensitization, 2, 6 and 24 weeks). Throughout the approximately 25-week study period, patients were also given weekly therapeutic DPC doses on the scalp. Patch testing was performed on the upper back with Finn chambers containing 0.01% DPC, and the patch tests were scored after 6 days according to International Contact Dermatitis Research Group standards. Libraries were pooled for sequencing, and variation in per-sample TCR yields was attributed mainly to small differences in library volumes within the pool. Blood samples were taken from patients before sensitization (week 0) and at 2, 6 and about 24 weeks after DPC sensitization. This study followed changes in the peripheral blood TCR repertoire in vivo during primary and secondary sensitization of alopecia patients to the hapten diphenylcyclopropenone (DPC). Most of the patients in the cohort were female, and the cohort covered alopecia areata with under or over 50% scalp involvement, alopecia totalis and alopecia universalis.

What the research found in general, with its limitations: The number of PT1 expanded TCRs positively correlated with patch test score, significant at thresholds 8, 16 and 32 but not 4. Compared with pre-sensitization or healthy control sets, expanded TCRs formed significantly more large CDR3 similarity clusters, which is consistent with antigen-driven responses. After repeated subsampling, changes were observed in the strength of the expansion versus patch-test correlation and in the threshold at which the correlation became significant. Alopecia, a presumed autoimmune disease, was present in all patients, so the immune response of the patients might differ from that of healthy individuals. DPC sensitization did not change the number of TCRs with a frequency above 1 in 1000, and there was no evidence of changes in global repertoire structure.

This specimen's time point label, per the study, means: patch test 2, 6 weeks after DPC sensitization. The treatment or condition label of this sample denotes: therapeutic diphenylcyclopropenone sensitization with weekly scalp DPC. At each patch-test visit, blood was drawn before the patch test was applied. Patients were eligible if aged 18 to 70, diagnosed with alopecia and judged suitable for DPC therapy, and pregnant patients were excluded. Total RNA was isolated from unfractionated whole blood collected in Tempus Blood RNA tubes. In the germline V gene (reference sequence), CDR1 corresponds to MNHEY and CDR2 to SMNVEV. The trim is 6 bases for V and 12 bases for J, with a gap of 15 bases between the germline ends. The CDR3 holds 12 amino acids from the cysteine to the phenylalanine. The entry retains the CDR3 DNA only, 36 bases that are in frame from base 1. Library method: RACE. These reads were obtained on a NextSeq 500. During library preparation, unique molecular identifiers were attached to individual cDNA molecules so that TCRs could be counted in a quantitative, reproducible way. For every blood RNA sample, sequencing covered both the TCR alpha and TCR beta chains. As for how the authors treated the data: A median of roughly 99,000 TCRs per sample was observed, with a range of about 23,224 to 750,000. The Decombinator software suite was used to annotate the V, J and CDR3 of the TCR reads. Every sample was subsampled to the same number of TCRs (28,000) for the PS versus PT1 abundance plots. TCRs were defined as expanded if absent before sensitization and observed at least eight times at the 2-week time point. The raw public data were reprocessed by TCRdb itself: fastp quality trimming at Q25, MiXCR clonotype calling, in-frame beta chains only. Each CDR3 protein appears once, grouped with its most common genes and DNA. The V and J calls and clone size are TCRdb's, not the authors'. The sample records 73,000 or so distinct CDR3 sequences, about 9% of which are singletons. The ten biggest clones cover 3% to 4.5% of the sample.

The receptor chain draws on TRBV27 and TRBJ1-5, and the D gene may be TRBD1, 6 bases matching. The TCR originated in a woman between 50 and 59 years old with alopecia areata. Some clones in this sample may be carry-over from other donors' samples. The input for sequencing was whole blood, taken in connection with sensitization to the hapten diphenylcyclopropenone (DPC). The nucleotide sequence is TGTGCCAGCAGGGAAGGAGGGGGGAACCAGCATTTT. Its protein reads: CASREGGGNQHF.